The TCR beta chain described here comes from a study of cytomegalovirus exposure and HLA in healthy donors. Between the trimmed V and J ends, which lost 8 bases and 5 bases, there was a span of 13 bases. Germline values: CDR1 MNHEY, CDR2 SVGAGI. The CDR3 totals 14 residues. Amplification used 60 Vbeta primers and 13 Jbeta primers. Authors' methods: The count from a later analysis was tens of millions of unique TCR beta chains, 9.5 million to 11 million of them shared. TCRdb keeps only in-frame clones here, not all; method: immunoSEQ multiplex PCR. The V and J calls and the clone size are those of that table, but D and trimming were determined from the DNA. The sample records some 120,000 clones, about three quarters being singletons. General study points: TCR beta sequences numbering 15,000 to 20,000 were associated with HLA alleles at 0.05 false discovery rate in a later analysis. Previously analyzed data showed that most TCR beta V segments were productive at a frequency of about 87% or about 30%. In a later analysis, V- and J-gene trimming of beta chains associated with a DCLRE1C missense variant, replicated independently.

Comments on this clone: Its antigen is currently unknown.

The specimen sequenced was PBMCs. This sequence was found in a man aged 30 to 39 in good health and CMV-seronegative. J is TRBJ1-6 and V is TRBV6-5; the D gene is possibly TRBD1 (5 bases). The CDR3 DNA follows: TGTGCCAGCCGGGGGGGTTTAGATAATTCACCCCTCCACTTT. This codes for CASRGGLDNSPLHF.